What follows are 25 T cell receptor beta chains derived from one specimen sequenced in a study of cytomegalovirus exposure and HLA in healthy donors. 60 Vbeta and 13 Jbeta primers were used in PCR. Using immunoSEQ multiplex PCR, the repertoire was profiled, and TCRdb retains in-frame clones only, with some absent. Of 120,000 to 150,000 clones in the sample, 80% were seen once. Sequenced: PBMCs. The receptors were sampled from a man aged 25 to 40 in good health and CMV-seronegative.

The V and J genes are TRBV5-4 and TRBJ2-7; TRBD1 is a possible D gene (6 bases). V dropped 1 base and J dropped 2 bases, with 13 bases sitting between them. Germline loops: CDR1 SGHNT, CDR2 YYREEE (reference sequence). This CDR3 is built from 15 residues. DNA for the CDR3: TGTGCCAGCAGCTTGTGGCAGGGGAGCGCCTACGAGCAGTACTTC. As protein: CASSLWQGSAYEQYF.

This chain uses TRBV5-6 with TRBJ1-6; TRBD1 aligns across 7 bases. The CDR3 is 14 amino acids. J was trimmed by 10 bases and V by 3 bases; bases with no gene match: 7. Germline V gene sequence: CDR1 SGHDT, CDR2 YYEEEE. The CDR3 nucleotides are TGTGCCAGCAGCTCGACAGGGTTTGGATCACCCCTCCACTTT. It translates to CASSSTGFGSPLHF.

J is TRBJ2-7 and V is TRBV14; D may be TRBD2 (6 bases). CDR3 length: 14 residues. The V and J ends lost 4 bases and 2 bases respectively, with 12 bases between them. Germline assignment: CDR1 SGHDN and CDR2 FVKESK. CDR3 in DNA: TGTGCCAGCAGCCCGGGAGACAGCACCTACGAGCAGTACTTC. Its translation is CASSPGDSTYEQYF.

The chain combines TRBV6-5 with TRBJ2-1; tentative D call: TRBD2 (5 bases). The CDR3 length is 11 residues. Germline CDR1 MNHEY, CDR2 SVGAGI. The V gene lost 5 bases and the J gene lost 10 bases, with 9 bases spanning the gap. CDR3 nucleotide sequence: TGTGCCAGCAGTCGTGGACTGGAGCAGTTCTTC. The encoded protein is CASSRGLEQFF.

The chain recombines TRBV7-9 with TRBJ1-1, with D hard to call. The CDR3 is 15 amino acids. Trimming removed 5 bases at V and 5 bases at J, with 18 bases between. Germline CDR1 reads SEHNR; CDR2 reads FQNEAQ (reference sequence). As DNA, the CDR3 is TGTGCCAGCAGCCCAACCTCAGCGCGGGATACTGAAGCTTTCTTT. Translating it yields CASSPTSARDTEAFF.

V usage is TRBV7-9 and J usage is TRBJ2-3; perhaps TRBD2 as D (6 bases). CDR1 and CDR2 from the germline V gene are SEHNR and FQNEAQ (reference sequence). This CDR3 has 15 residues. V was shortened by 1 base and J by 1 base, with 9 bases between the two germline ends. Written as DNA, the CDR3 is TGTGCCAGCAGCTTAGGTGGGACTCGCACAGATACGCAGTATTTT. It specifies CASSLGGTRTDTQYF.

This rearrangement joins TRBV19 to TRBJ1-4; 7 nucleotides line up with TRBD1. The CDR3 sequence is 15 residues long. The junction had 8 bases not matched to a gene; V was cut back by 6 bases and J by 4 bases. Germline V CDR1 and CDR2: LNHDA, SQIVND (reference sequence). The CDR3 DNA reads TGTGCCAGTAGCCTCGGGACAGCATATAATGAAAAACTGTTTTTT. Protein: CASSLGTAYNEKLFF.

The chain joins TRBV7-2 to TRBJ2-2, with 10 bases aligning to TRBD2. Per the germline V gene, CDR1 is SGHTA and CDR2 is FQGNSA. V lost 4 bases and J lost 5; bases outside the gene matches: 10. The CDR3 loop spans 17 amino acids. The chain's CDR3 is CASSSKWTSGITGELFF. The CDR3 DNA reads as TGTGCCAGCAGCTCGAAGTGGACTAGCGGCATAACCGGGGAGCTGTTTTTT.

CDR3 in DNA: TGTGCCAGCAACAGACGGCTAGCGGGGCCCAGGGGGCAGTTCTTC. It encodes CASNRRLAGPRGQFF. This chain uses TRBV28 with TRBJ2-1; 9 bases map to TRBD2. The CDR3 totals 15 residues. V shed 7 bases and J 12 bases; nucleotides not matched to a gene: 16. Germline loops: CDR1 MDHEN, CDR2 SYDVKM.

CDR3 in amino acids: CATSRSGQRNQPQHF. The CDR3 DNA reads as TGTGCCACCAGCAGATCTGGACAGAGAAATCAGCCCCAGCATTTT. The V call is TRBV15, the J call TRBJ1-5; possibly TRBD1 for D (6 bases). V gave up 2 bases and J gave up 4 bases, with 12 bases separating them. The CDR3 loop spans 15 amino acids. Germline assignment: CDR1 LNHNV and CDR2 YYDKDF (reference sequence). Filled out from reference TRBV15 and TRBJ1-5, the complete variable domain reads DAMVIQNPRYQVTQFGKPVTLSCSQTLNHNVMYWYQQKSSQAPKLLFHYYDKDFNNEADTPDNFQSRRPNTSFCFLDIRSPGLGDTAMYLCATSRSGQRNQPQHFGDGTRLSIL.

V is TRBV28 and J is TRBJ2-7, with D maybe TRBD2 (5 bases). CDR1 and CDR2 (germline): MDHEN, SYDVKM. V was shortened by 2 bases and J by 7 bases, with 15 bases between the two germline ends. This CDR3 has 14 residues. In DNA form, the CDR3 reads TGTGCCAGCAGTTTACTAGCCACTACGATAGAGCAGTACTTC. It is translated as CASSLLATTIEQYF.

The genes are TRBV27 and TRBJ1-4; 10 bases fit TRBD1. This CDR3 comprises 16 residues. V shed 5 bases, J shed 10 bases, and the junction held 13 bases outside the gene matches. CDR1 is MNHEY, CDR2 SMNVEV, per germline (reference sequence). CDR3 sequence reads: CASSPDMGQGIGKLFF. As DNA, the CDR3 is TGTGCCAGCAGTCCAGATATGGGACAGGGGATTGGAAAACTGTTTTTT.

The chain carries TRBV5-1 and TRBJ2-3, with a possible D match to TRBD1 (6 bases). The V gene's germline CDR1 is SGHRS and CDR2 YFSETQ. Trimming left V 1 base short and J 0 bases short, with 12 bases between. This CDR3 has 16 amino acids. CDR3 sequence: CASSLSEGGSTDTQYF. The CDR3 DNA sequence: TGCGCCAGCAGCTTGTCTGAAGGGGGTAGCACAGATACGCAGTATTTT.

J is TRBJ1-6 and V is TRBV27; D call uncertain. V was trimmed by 3 bases and J by 0 bases, leaving 12 bases between them. This CDR3 is 17 amino acids long. Germline loops: CDR1 MNHEY, CDR2 SMNVEV (reference sequence). In nucleotides, the CDR3 is TGTGCCAGCAGTTTCTCATTAGAGAGCTCCTATAATTCACCCCTCCACTTT. Translation gives CASSFSLESSYNSPLHF.

The chain uses TRBV7-3 and TRBJ2-2; weak D call: TRBD2 (5 bases). The ends were cut back, 8 bases at V and 4 bases at J, with 5 bases in the middle. Germline assignment: CDR1 SGHTA and CDR2 FQGTGA. CDR3 size: 11 residues. CDR3 DNA sequence: TGTGCCAGCGGAGGCACCGGGGAGCTGTTTTTT. Its translation: CASGGTGELFF.

This chain uses TRBV6-5 with TRBJ2-7; 11 nucleotides line up with TRBD2. The CDR3 is 14 amino acids. V lost 3 bases to trimming and J lost 3 bases; unmatched junction nucleotides: 1. Looked up from germline, CDR1 is MNHEY and CDR2 is SVGAGI. The DNA for the CDR3 is TGTGCCAGCAGTTATACTAGCGGGAGCTACGAGCAGTACTTC. It translates to CASSYTSGSYEQYF.

The chain links TRBV18 to TRBJ1-4; D remains ambiguous. This CDR3 region has 13 residues. CDR1 KGHSH and CDR2 LQKENI come from the germline V gene. Trimming pared 8 bases from V and 0 bases from J, leaving 7 bases between. DNA of the CDR3: TGTGCCAGCCAGAGGGCAACTAATGAAAAACTGTTTTTT. It codes for CASQRATNEKLFF.

The chain joins TRBV6-1 to TRBJ1-1, with D tentatively TRBD1 (6 bases). Germline CDR1 MNHNS, CDR2 SASEGT. Trimming shortened V by 0 bases and J by 1 base, and 9 bases separated the two germline ends. The CDR3 extends over 15 amino acids. CDR3 nucleotides: TGTGCCAGCAGTGAAGCGAGAGGGGGGAACACTGAAGCTTTCTTT. Translating it yields CASSEARGGNTEAFF.

The V call is TRBV7-6, the J call TRBJ1-4; maybe TRBD1 (6 bases). The CDR3 has 14 amino acids. V was clipped by 2 bases and J by 4 bases, with 8 bases between them. The germline gives CDR1 SGHVS, CDR2 FNYEAQ. The CDR3 DNA is TGTGCCAGCAGCTTATCAGGGGTTAATGAAAAACTGTTTTTT. Encoded protein: CASSLSGVNEKLFF.

The chain recombines TRBV7-9 with TRBJ2-4; TRBD2 matches 14 bases. This CDR3 spans 17 amino acids. The ends lost 7 bases at V and 7 bases at J; junction bases unmatched: 12. Germline V gene sequence: CDR1 SEHNR, CDR2 FQNEAQ (reference sequence). CDR3 sequence (DNA): TGTGCCAGCAAAAACGAGGGACTAGCGGGAGACCGCAACATTCAGTACTTC. This codes for CASKNEGLAGDRNIQYF.

The chain carries TRBV19 and TRBJ1-2, with no clear D. The ends were cut back, 7 bases at V and 5 bases at J, with 17 bases in the middle. The CDR3 spans 14 residues. The germline V gene encodes CDR1 LNHDA and CDR2 SQIVND (reference sequence). The CDR3 DNA follows: TGTGCCAGTACCACAATGGGCAGTTCGTATGGCTACACCTTC. Amino acid sequence: CASTTMGSSYGYTF.

The chain joins TRBV15 to TRBJ2-3; D might be TRBD2 (8 bases). Trimming shortened V by 1 base and J by 4 bases, and 15 bases separated the two germline ends. Per germline, CDR1 LNHNV and CDR2 YYDKDF (reference sequence). The CDR3 spans 16 residues. CDR3 in amino acids: CATSRASGGGPDTQYF. CDR3 DNA: TGTGCCACCAGCAGAGCGTCGGGAGGGGGCCCAGATACGCAGTATTTT.

This clone occurred a few times. Sequence at one end of the junction differs from germline and may be a read error. The chain joins TRBV19 to TRBJ1-2; D is ambiguous. The CDR3 is 12 residues long. The V gene's germline CDR1 is LNHDA and CDR2 SQIVND (reference sequence). CDR3 protein: CASSIGVYGYPF. The CDR3 nucleotides read TGTGCCAGTAGTATTGGAGTCTATGGCTACCCCTTC.

This clone came up a few times. The chain employs TRBV6-6 and TRBJ2-5, with D unresolved. V was cut by 0 bases and J by 1 base, with 6 bases left in between. The CDR3 length is 14 residues. Germline V gene lookup returns CDR1 MNHNY and CDR2 SVGAGI (reference sequence). The CDR3: CASSYSWPQETQYF. The CDR3 DNA reads as TGTGCCAGCAGTTACTCGTGGCCCCAAGAGACCCAGTACTTC.

The chain has TRBV5-4 and TRBJ2-2, with a possible D match to TRBD2 (5 bases). Germline V gene lookup returns CDR1 SGHNT and CDR2 YYREEE (reference sequence). The CDR3 consists of 13 residues. V gave up 4 bases and J gave up 6 bases, with 10 bases separating them. The CDR3 DNA reads as TGTGCCAGCAGCGCGGGCCTTGCCGGGGAGCTGTTTTTT. Encoded protein: CASSAGLAGELFF.